Listed below are T cell receptor beta chains from one sample, sequenced in a study of blood T cell repertoires in COVID-19. Clones were sequenced by immunoSEQ multiplex PCR, and TCRdb holds only the in-frame ones, with some missing. The repertoire holds 160,000 or so clones, 75% to 90% seen once, with more than 14% in the top ten. The specimen sequenced was peripheral blood. These receptors were taken from a woman in her 40s with acute or convalescent COVID-19. CDR3s include the opening cysteine and the closing phenylalanine or tryptophan. The D gene is left open where the match is weak. Clone sizes are given selectively: once, few, many, or a class where the clone is expanded.

>TRBJ2-3|-|TRBV19|-
TGTGCCAGCAGACAGCTAAGCACAGATACGCAGTATTTT
CASRQLSTDTQYF
>TRBJ2-2|TRBD1|TRBV11-2|-
TGTGCCAGCAGCTTAGTGGGACAGGGGTACGGCACCGGGGAGCTGTTTTTT
CASSLVGQGYGTGELFF
>TRBJ1-6|-|TRBV4-2|-
TGTGCCAGCAGCCAAGATATATCACAGGATAATTCACCCCTCCACTTT
CASSQDISQDNSPLHF
>TRBJ2-1|TRBD2|TRBV2|-
TGTGCCAGCAGTGAATACTGGCTAGCGGGGGACAATGAGCAGTTCTTC
CASSEYWLAGDNEQFF
>TRBJ2-6|TRBD1|TRBV3-1/TRBV3-2|-
TGTGCCAGCAGCCAACAGGGGGCTTTCTTCTCTGGGGCCAACGTCCTGACTTTC
CASSQQGAFFSGANVLTF
>TRBJ2-7|TRBD2|TRBV12-3/TRBV12-4|-
TGTGCCAGCAGCCTAGCGGGAGGACACGAGCAGTACTTC
CASSLAGGHEQYF
>TRBJ1-2|-|TRBV11-2|-
TGTGCCAGCAGCCGGACACACTTTAACTATGGCTACACCTTC
CASSRTHFNYGYTF
>TRBJ2-2|TRBD1|TRBV4-2|-
TGTGCCAGCAGCCAGACGGACAGGGGCCTGACAGGGGAGCTGTTTTTT
CASSQTDRGLTGELFF
>TRBJ1-5|-|TRBV9|-
TGTGCCAGCAGCCAGGGGAGCAATCAGCCCCAGCATTTT
CASSQGSNQPQHF
>TRBJ1-3|TRBD1|TRBV19|-
TGTGCCAGTACCCCCGACAGGGGTTCAGGAAACACCATATATTTT
CASTPDRGSGNTIYF
>TRBJ2-6|-|TRBV2|once
TGTGCCAGCAGCAACAAGTTCTCTGGGGCCAACGTCCTGACTTTC
CASSNKFSGANVLTF
>TRBJ2-1|TRBD2|TRBV15|-
TGTGCCACCATTCCGGGGGGTAACTACAATGAGCAGTTCTTC
CATIPGGNYNEQFF
>TRBJ2-7|TRBD1|TRBV6-5|-
TGTGCCAGCAGTTTCGACAGGGGGGTCTACGAGCAGTACTTC
CASSFDRGVYEQYF
>TRBJ1-1|-|TRBV11-3|-
TGTGCCAGCGAACGGGGAAACAACTTGGGCACTGAAGCTTTCTTT
CASERGNNLGTEAFF
>TRBJ2-3|TRBD2|TRBV5-1|-
TGCGCCAGCAGCTTGACGGGGGGAGGAACAGATACGCAGTATTTT
CASSLTGGGTDTQYF
>TRBJ2-3|-|TRBV10-2|-
TGCGCCATCAATCGGGGGTCCCCCACAGATACGCAGTATTTT
CAINRGSPTDTQYF
>TRBJ1-5|TRBD1|TRBV18|-
TGTGCCAGCTCACAGGGGACAGGGATGGGTCAGCCCCAGCATTTT
CASSQGTGMGQPQHF
>TRBJ2-1|-|TRBV11-2|-
TGTGCCAGCAGCTTAGTAGGCGGTGGCAATGAGCAGTTCTTC
CASSLVGGGNEQFF
>TRBJ2-1|-|TRBV2|-
TGTGCCAGCAGAAGGGATACAGGGTATCTAAATGAGCAGTTCTTC
CASRRDTGYLNEQFF
>TRBJ2-7|TRBD1|TRBV28|-
TGTGCCAGCAGTTTTCTCCCCCAGGGGGTTTCCTACGAGCAGTACTTC
CASSFLPQGVSYEQYF
>TRBJ2-7|TRBD2|TRBV7-3|-
TGTGCCAGCAGCTCAGAAGCGGGAGGCACGTACGAGCAGTACTTC
CASSSEAGGTYEQYF
>TRBJ2-7|-|TRBV27|once
TGTGCCAGCAGTCCACAGGGTTCCTACGAGCAGTACTTC
CASSPQGSYEQYF
>TRBJ1-5|-|TRBV27|-
TGTGCCAGCAGTCCACGGGGAGGGGTGCGGGATAGGGCCCAGCATTTT
CASSPRGGVRDRAQHF
>TRBJ2-7|TRBD1|TRBV7-3|-
TGTGCCAGCAGCTTAAACCCGGGACAGGGCGTCGAGCAGTACTTC
CASSLNPGQGVEQYF
>TRBJ1-5|TRBD1|TRBV7-2|-
TGTGCCAGCAGATCGACAGGGGGCTCAGGGCAGCCCCAGCATTTT
CASRSTGGSGQPQHF
>TRBJ2-3|-|TRBV12-5|-
TGTGCTAGTGGTTTGGGACAGGTCTCGACAGATACGCAGTATTTT
CASGLGQVSTDTQYF
>TRBJ1-5|-|TRBV5-4|-
TGTGCCAGCAGCTTGGCGGGTCAGATCAATCAGCCCCAGCATTTT
CASSLAGQINQPQHF
>TRBJ1-5|-|TRBV28|-
TGTGCCAGCAGTTTCCGGGGTATGGGCAATCAGCCCCAGCATTTT
CASSFRGMGNQPQHF
>TRBJ2-7|-|TRBV6-5|-
TGTGCCAGCGGATCCGGGACTCCAGCCTACGAGCAGTACTTC
CASGSGTPAYEQYF
>TRBJ1-2|-|TRBV5-1|-
TGCGCCAGCAGCTTGCAGATTAACTATGGCTACACCTTC
CASSLQINYGYTF
>TRBJ2-2|-|TRBV5-1|once
TGCGCCAGCAGCTTGGCGCCCGGGACACAGACAAACACCGGGGAGCTGTTTTTT
CASSLAPGTQTNTGELFF
>TRBJ2-5|TRBD1|TRBV6-2/TRBV6-3|-
TGTGCCAGCAGTTACCAGGACAGGTGGGTAGAGACCCAGTACTTC
CASSYQDRWVETQYF
>TRBJ2-5|TRBD1|TRBV9|-
TGTGCCAGCAATCGAGGGACAGGGGTCGAGACCCAGTACTTC
CASNRGTGVETQYF
>TRBJ1-5|TRBD1|TRBV19|few
TGTGCCAGTAGTAAGGGGACAGGGGGCTCTAGCAATCAGCCCCAGCATTTT
CASSKGTGGSSNQPQHF